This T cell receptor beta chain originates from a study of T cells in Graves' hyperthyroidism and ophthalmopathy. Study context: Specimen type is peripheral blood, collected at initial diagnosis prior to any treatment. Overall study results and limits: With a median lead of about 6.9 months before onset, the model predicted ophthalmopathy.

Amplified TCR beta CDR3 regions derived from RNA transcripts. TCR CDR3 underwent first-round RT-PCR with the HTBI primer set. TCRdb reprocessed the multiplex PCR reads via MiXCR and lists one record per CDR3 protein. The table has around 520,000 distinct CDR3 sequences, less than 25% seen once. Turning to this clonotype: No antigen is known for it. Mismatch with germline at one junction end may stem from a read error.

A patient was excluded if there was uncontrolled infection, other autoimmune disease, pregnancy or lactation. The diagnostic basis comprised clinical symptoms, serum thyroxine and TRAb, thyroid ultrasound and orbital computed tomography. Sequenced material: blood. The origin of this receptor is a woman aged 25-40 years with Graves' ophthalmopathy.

CDR3 sequence reads: CASSLGVWGQDTEAFF. The CDR3 nucleotides are TGCGCCAGCAGTTTGGGGGTTTGGGGGCAGGACACTGAAGCTTTCTTT. The V and J genes are TRBV5-1 and TRBJ1-1, with D perhaps matching TRBD1 (6 bases). The CDR3 is 16 amino acids. The germline gives CDR1 SGHRS, CDR2 YFSETQ.